These 26 T cell receptor beta chains were all obtained from the same sample, sequenced in a study of OX40 agonist ivuxolimab in advanced cancers. Profiling relied on immunoSEQ multiplex PCR, and the TCRdb table lists in-frame clones only, not all of them. The profile covers 110,000 or so clones, with 75% to 95% appearing a single time and around 0.61% taken by the ten largest. The sequencing here drew on CD4+ or CD8+ T cells sorted from blood, taken in a trial of the OX40 agonist ivuxolimab. The receptors stem from an adult with an advanced solid tumor such as melanoma, head and neck, liver or kidney cancer.

The V gene is TRBV30, the J gene TRBJ2-1; 10 positions match TRBD1. CDR1 is GTSNPN and CDR2 is SVGIG in the germline V gene (reference sequence). The CDR3 runs 13 residues. V lost 5 bases, J lost 7 bases, and 5 bases stayed unmatched. In DNA, the CDR3 is TGTGCCTGGGACAGGGGGCCATCGAATGAGCAGTTCTTC. This translates into CAWDRGPSNEQFF.

The rearrangement uses TRBV18 and TRBJ2-7; 9 nucleotides line up with TRBD1. V lost 3 bases and J lost 6; bases outside the gene matches: 6. In germline, CDR1 is KGHSH, CDR2 LQKENI. CDR3 length: 14 residues. This CDR3 is CASSPGTGSIEQYF. The CDR3 DNA follows: TGTGCCAGCTCACCCGGGACAGGGTCGATCGAGCAGTACTTC.

The rearrangement links TRBV5-1 to TRBJ2-5; TRBD2 aligns across 7 bases. CDR1 is SGHRS, CDR2 YFSETQ, per germline. This CDR3 has 14 amino acids. The V segment lost 3 bases and the J segment 1 base; nucleotides outside the gene matches: 3. The CDR3 spells CASSSGTIQETQYF. CDR3 DNA: TGCGCCAGCAGCTCCGGGACTATCCAAGAGACCCAGTACTTC.

J is TRBJ1-2 and V is TRBV5-1; TRBD1 matches 7 bases. The germline CDR1 and CDR2 sequences are SGHRS and YFSETQ. The CDR3 loop spans 15 amino acids. The V and J ends lost 2 bases and 3 bases, in that order; junction bases with no gene match: 7. The CDR3 DNA follows: TGCGCCAGCAGCTTACAGGGGATCGGATACTATGGCTACACCTTC. Its translation is CASSLQGIGYYGYTF.

J is TRBJ1-2 and V is TRBV27, with TRBD1 matching 7 bases. This CDR3 region has 14 residues. Germline CDR1 MNHEY, CDR2 SMNVEV (reference sequence). J was trimmed by 7 bases and V by 4 bases; bases with no gene match: 9. The CDR3 region is CASSSPTGWGGYTF. CDR3 in DNA: TGTGCCAGCAGTTCTCCGACAGGGTGGGGTGGCTACACCTTC.

The rearrangement joins TRBV2 to TRBJ2-7, with TRBD2 matching over 8 bases. This CDR3 has 14 amino acids. Trimming cost V 4 bases and J 3 bases; bases outside gene matches: 5. The germline V gene has CDR1 SNHLY and CDR2 FYNNEI. Here the CDR3 reads CASSGLAGLYEQYF. The CDR3 coding sequence is TGTGCCAGCAGTGGGCTAGCGGGCCTCTACGAGCAGTACTTC.

The chain is built from TRBV11-2 and TRBJ2-3; maybe TRBD1 (5 bases). The CDR3 sequence is 15 residues long. V shed 1 base and J shed 5 bases, with 13 bases lying between them. The germline gives CDR1 SGHAT, CDR2 FQNNGV. CDR3 bases: TGTGCCAGCAGCTTAGTTCTGGGGCTGGGAGATACGCAGTATTTT. This gives the protein CASSLVLGLGDTQYF.

The chain recombines TRBV19 with TRBJ2-3, with D possibly matching TRBD2 (6 bases). Trimming removed 6 bases from V and 1 base from J, with 11 bases in between. Per germline, CDR1 LNHDA and CDR2 SQIVND (reference sequence). This CDR3 has 14 residues. CDR3 protein: CASRDGGGTDTQYF. Here the CDR3 DNA reads TGTGCCAGTAGGGACGGGGGAGGCACAGATACGCAGTATTTT.

V gene TRBV7-3 combines with J gene TRBJ2-3; D gene uncertain. The V gene lost 3 bases and the J gene lost 4 bases, with 8 bases spanning the gap. CDR3 size: 13 residues. CDR1 is SGHTA and CDR2 is FQGTGA in the germline V gene. CDR3 bases: TGTGCCAGCAGCTTGCAACCGGCAGATACGCAGTATTTT. It translates to CASSLQPADTQYF.

This chain connects TRBV5-3 to TRBJ2-5; 9 positions match TRBD2. TRBV5-3 is an ORF, with its function uncertain. V was clipped by 0 bases and J by 1 base; unmatched bases: 10. The CDR3 length is 18 residues. CDR3 loop: CARSLAASGKRAQETQYF. The DNA for the CDR3 is TGTGCCAGAAGCTTGGCCGCTAGCGGGAAGAGGGCCCAAGAGACCCAGTACTTC.

The V and J genes are TRBV6-1 and TRBJ2-7, with D hard to call. This CDR3 is built from 15 residues. V lost 0 bases, J lost 6 bases, and 15 bases lay in between. Looked up from germline, CDR1 is MNHNS and CDR2 is SASEGT. CDR3 in DNA: TGTGCCAGCAGTGAAGCCCAGGTGGGGATCGGCGAGCAGTACTTC. The encoded protein is CASSEAQVGIGEQYF.

V usage is TRBV11-2 and J usage is TRBJ2-1; 7 bases are shared with TRBD2. V trimming: 4 bases; J trimming: 8 bases; junction bases outside the gene matches: 8. Germline lookup yields CDR1 SGHAT and CDR2 FQNNGV. The CDR3 contains 14 residues. CDR3 region: CASSSTRLADEQFF. The CDR3, as DNA: TGTGCCAGCAGCTCCACCCGGCTAGCGGATGAGCAGTTCTTC. Complete variable domain (other parts from reference TRBV11-2 and TRBJ2-1): EAGVAQSPRYKIIEKRQSVAFWCNPISGHATLYWYQQILGQGPKLLIQFQNNGVVDDSQLPKDRFSAERLKGVDSTLKIQPAKLEDSAVYLCASSSTRLADEQFFGPGTRLTVL.

J is TRBJ2-7 and V is TRBV6-6, with TRBD2 identical over 9 bases. The CDR3 extends over 15 amino acids. V lost 2 bases, J lost 4 bases, and 6 bases stayed unmatched. CDR1 and CDR2 from the germline V gene are MNHNY and SVGAGI (reference sequence). The CDR3 bases are TGTGCCAGCAGTTACCCCCCTAGCGGGAAATACGAGCAGTACTTC. Its translation: CASSYPPSGKYEQYF.

The chain is built from TRBV15 and TRBJ2-7; a possible D gene is TRBD1 (6 bases). The CDR3 has 17 amino acids. V was trimmed by 3 bases and J by 1 base, leaving 19 bases between them. CDR1 and CDR2 (germline): LNHNV, YYDKDF (reference sequence). The CDR3 coding sequence is TGTGCCACCAGCAGCGGATTTCTCCGGGACAAATCCTACGAGCAGTACTTC. Its translation is CATSSGFLRDKSYEQYF.

The chain uses TRBV10-3 and TRBJ2-7, with D possibly TRBD1 on 6 matching bases. This CDR3 is built from 12 residues. V lost 11 bases, J lost 5 bases, and 16 bases lay in between. CDR1 is ENHRY, CDR2 SYGVKD, per germline. As DNA, the CDR3 is TGTGCCTCCAGGGGTGTTTCACACGAGCAGTACTTC. This gives the protein CASRGVSHEQYF.

The chain recombines TRBV21-1 with TRBJ2-5; the DNA was not used to check the table's D call, TRBD1. TRBV21-1 is an annotated pseudogene. The CDR3 extends over 17 amino acids. The CDR3 sequence: CASSKEEGTGGRETQYF. As DNA, the CDR3 is TGTGCCAGCAGCAAAGAGGAGGGGACAGGGGGCAGAGAGACCCAGTACTTC.

This chain connects TRBV5-5 to TRBJ1-4; no clear D gene. The CDR3 runs 15 residues. CDR1 and CDR2 (germline): SGHKS, YYEKEE (reference sequence). V lost 7 bases and J lost 2, with 15 bases in between. The CDR3: CASAMDLITNEKLFF. The CDR3 nucleotides are TGTGCCAGCGCAATGGACCTAATCACTAATGAAAAACTGTTTTTT.

The rearrangement links TRBV6-5 to TRBJ2-7; D uncertain. CDR3 length: 13 amino acids. Trimming removed 4 bases at V and 0 bases at J, with 7 bases between. Germline loops: CDR1 MNHEY, CDR2 SVGAGI. CDR3 nucleotides: TGTGCCAGCAGTTTCGACACCTCCTACGAGCAGTACTTC. Amino acid sequence: CASSFDTSYEQYF.

In its sample, this clone was seen a few times. The rearrangement joins TRBV2 to TRBJ1-1, with no clear D. Germline values: CDR1 SNHLY, CDR2 FYNNEI. V lost 7 bases to trimming and J lost 3 bases, with 12 bases between them. This CDR3 is 13 amino acids long. CDR3 loop: CASTERQDTEAFF. The CDR3 bases are TGTGCCAGCACCGAGCGGCAGGACACTGAAGCTTTCTTT.

The V call is TRBV30, the J call TRBJ1-1; D is unclear. Looked up from germline, CDR1 is GTSNPN and CDR2 is SVGIG (reference sequence). The CDR3 is 13 residues long. The V gene lost 0 bases and the J gene lost 1 base, with 6 bases spanning the gap. Here the CDR3 DNA reads TGTGCCTGGAGTGTATTCCCGAACACTGAAGCTTTCTTT. Protein product: CAWSVFPNTEAFF.

This sequence joins TRBV7-3 and TRBJ2-1, with 7 bases identical to TRBD1. The CDR3 length is 14 residues. Trimming at V came to 2 bases and at J to 8 bases, leaving 6 bases not matched to a gene. The germline V gene has CDR1 SGHTA and CDR2 FQGTGA. CDR3 bases: TGTGCCAGCAGCTTAGCAACAGGGGTCGATGAGCAGTTCTTC. This translates into CASSLATGVDEQFF.

This clone was counted a single time. The chain is built from TRBV7-3 and TRBJ2-1, with D hard to call. V was shortened by 6 bases and J by 0 bases, with 15 bases between the two germline ends. The CDR3 has 16 residues. CDR1 is SGHTA, CDR2 FQGTGA, per germline. The CDR3 region is CASREETGDSYNEQFF. As DNA, the CDR3 is TGTGCCAGCAGAGAAGAGACTGGAGACTCCTACAATGAGCAGTTCTTC.

This rearrangement joins TRBV5-4 to TRBJ2-1, with 15 positions matching TRBD2. The CDR3 covers 15 residues. CDR1 and CDR2 from the germline V gene are SGHNT and YYREEE (reference sequence). J gave up 8 bases and V 4 bases, and 4 bases lay outside the gene matches. The DNA of the CDR3 is TGTGCCAGCAGCCGCGGACTAGCGGGAGGGTATGAGCAGTTCTTC. As protein: CASSRGLAGGYEQFF.

This chain joins TRBV7-9 and TRBJ1-2; D uncertain. CDR1 and CDR2 (germline): SEHNR, FQNEAQ (reference sequence). Trimming cost V 0 bases and J 8 bases, with 10 bases left between them. The CDR3 consists of 13 residues. CDR3 in DNA: TGTGCCAGCAGCTTAGCAGGGCGAGAAGGCTACACCTTC. This sequence encodes CASSLAGREGYTF.

The chain joins TRBV7-9 to TRBJ2-1, with a possible D match to TRBD1 (7 bases). The CDR3 length is 15 residues. Trimming shortened V by 6 bases and J by 4 bases, and 16 bases separated the two germline ends. The germline V gene encodes CDR1 SEHNR and CDR2 FQNEAQ (reference sequence). The CDR3 spells CASRPGTAGYNEQFF. In nucleotides, the CDR3 is TGTGCCAGCAGACCCGGGACAGCGGGTTACAATGAGCAGTTCTTC.

DNA of the CDR3: TGTGCCAGCAGCTTTCCGGGACTAGCGGGAGTTCCCTCGATCAATGAGCAGTTCTTC. Its translation: CASSFPGLAGVPSINEQFF. V gene TRBV7-6 combines with J gene TRBJ2-1; 14 bases are a match to TRBD2. Losses at the gene ends were 3 bases for V and 6 bases for J; bases not matched to a gene: 13. From germline, CDR1 is SGHVS and CDR2 FNYEAQ. This CDR3 region has 19 residues.